The clone carrying this T cell receptor (beta chain) came up a few times. Its antigen is not known. The sample originates from a study of beta chain features in type 1 diabetes. Findings and caveats of the study: For Type 1 diabetes patients, all four CD4+ subsets carried TCRB CDR3s that were moderately but significantly shorter.

The CDR3 is made up of 16 amino acids. V shed 3 bases and J 3 bases; nucleotides not matched to a gene: 1. Germline V gives CDR1 LGHNA, CDR2 YSLEER. As every portion of the isolated RNA was reverse transcribed, the sequencing read expressed TCRB transcripts. Clones were read by immunoSEQ multiplex PCR, and TCRdb kept only the in-frame ones, dropping some. Of more than 130,000 clones in the sample, 6.9% were seen once. The chain links TRBV4-3 to TRBJ2-1; 14 nucleotides match TRBD2. The source of this sequence is a woman aged 30 to 39 in good health. Sequencing was carried out using central memory CD4+ T cells from blood. The CDR3 DNA sequence: TGCGCCAGCAGCCACGGACTAGCGGGAGGCTACAATGAGCAGTTCTTC. Amino acid sequence: CASSHGLAGGYNEQFF.